This T cell receptor beta chain was sequenced in a study of blood T cells in healthy people across ages. Sample-barcoded 5' priming and a J-beta primer mix drove a second PCR of about 6 to 12 cycles. TCRdb fed the 5' RACE reads into MiXCR, producing one record per CDR3 protein. This sample yields about 1.6 million distinct CDR3 sequences, of which roughly 32% are seen a single time; around 11% belongs to the top ten. The J segment lost 5 bases and the V segment lost 7 bases, leaving 11 bases of the junction unmatched. Germline CDR1 and CDR2: MGHRA and YSYEKL. CDR3 length equals 17 residues. Healthy Caucasian individuals from Russia aged about 6 to 90 served as donors. Peripheral blood was drawn, approximately 9.7 milliliters per donor.

Sequenced input: blood. The TCR was taken from a woman aged 25 to 39 in good health. The chain recombines TRBV4-1 with TRBJ2-7, with 16 bases identical to TRBD2. The CDR3 DNA follows: TGCGCCAGCACTGGATCCGGGACTAGCGGGGGGGCCGACGAGCAGTACTTC. It encodes CASTGSGTSGGADEQYF.